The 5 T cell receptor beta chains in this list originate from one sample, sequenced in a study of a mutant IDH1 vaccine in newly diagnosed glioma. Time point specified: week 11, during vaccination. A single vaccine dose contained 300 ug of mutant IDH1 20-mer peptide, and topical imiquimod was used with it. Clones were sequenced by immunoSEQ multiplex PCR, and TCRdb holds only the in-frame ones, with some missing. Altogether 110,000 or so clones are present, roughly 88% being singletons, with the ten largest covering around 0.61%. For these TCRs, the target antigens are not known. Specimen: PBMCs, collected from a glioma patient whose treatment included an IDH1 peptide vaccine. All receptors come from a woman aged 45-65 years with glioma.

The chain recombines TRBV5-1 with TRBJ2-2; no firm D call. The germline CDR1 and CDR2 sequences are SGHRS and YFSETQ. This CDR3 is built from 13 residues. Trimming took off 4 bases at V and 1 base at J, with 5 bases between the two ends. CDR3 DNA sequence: TGCGCCAGCAGCAAGGGGAACACCGGGGAGCTGTTTTTT. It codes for CASSKGNTGELFF.

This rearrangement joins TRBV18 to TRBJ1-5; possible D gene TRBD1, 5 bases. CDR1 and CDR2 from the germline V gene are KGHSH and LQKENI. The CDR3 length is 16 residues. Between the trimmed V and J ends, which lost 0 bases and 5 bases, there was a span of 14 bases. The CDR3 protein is CASSPPGRARDQPQHF. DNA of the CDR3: TGTGCCAGCTCACCACCGGGCAGGGCTAGGGATCAGCCCCAGCATTTT.

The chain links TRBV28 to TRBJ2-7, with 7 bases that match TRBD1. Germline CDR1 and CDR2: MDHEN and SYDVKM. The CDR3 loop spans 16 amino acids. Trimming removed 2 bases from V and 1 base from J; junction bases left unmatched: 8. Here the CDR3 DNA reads TGTGCCAGCAGTTTAGAGAGGGCAGGGGGATCCTACGAGCAGTACTTC. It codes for CASSLERAGGSYEQYF.

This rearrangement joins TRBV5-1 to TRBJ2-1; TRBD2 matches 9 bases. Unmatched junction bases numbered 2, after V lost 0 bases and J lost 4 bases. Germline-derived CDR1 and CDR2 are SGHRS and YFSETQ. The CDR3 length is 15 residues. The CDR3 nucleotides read TGCGCCAGCAGCTTGGCCGCGGGAGGGTACAATGAGCAGTTCTTC. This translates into CASSLAAGGYNEQFF.

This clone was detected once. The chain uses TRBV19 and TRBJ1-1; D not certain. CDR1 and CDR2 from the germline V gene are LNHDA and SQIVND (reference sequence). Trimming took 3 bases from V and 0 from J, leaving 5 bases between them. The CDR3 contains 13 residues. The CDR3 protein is CASSIAVNTEAFF. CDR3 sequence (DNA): TGTGCCAGTAGTATTGCAGTGAACACTGAAGCTTTCTTT.